A selection of T cell receptor beta chains follows, all from one sample in a study of pediatric ulcerative colitis. Profiling relied on immunoSEQ multiplex PCR, and the TCRdb table lists in-frame clones only, not all of them. Seen here are 35,000 to 45,000 clones, approximately 87% observed once, and the top ten hold approximately 25%. The specimen sequenced was blood. The receptors were gathered from a girl under 18 with moderate ulcerative colitis. Both conserved end residues are part of each CDR3. Each record gives: clone size, D gene, J gene, V gene, CDR3 DNA, CDR3 protein. The D gene is left open where the match is weak. Only part of the rows carry a size: once, few, many, or a class if the clone is expanded.

>NA|NA|TRBJ1-1|TRBV7-9
TGTGCCAGCAGCTTAATGGGCACTGAAGCTTTCTTT
CASSLMGTEAFF
>NA|NA|TRBJ2-1|TRBV27
TGTGCCAGCAGTTCGCCCCTCGTGGCAGGACAATACAATGAGCAGTTCTTC
CASSSPLVAGQYNEQFF
>NA|NA|TRBJ2-7|TRBV9
TGTGCCAGCAGCGTAGGACAGAGGACTTACGAGCAGTACTTC
CASSVGQRTYEQYF
>few|NA|TRBJ1-3|TRBV10-3
TGTGCCATCACTGGGACCAACTCTGGAAACACCATATATTTT
CAITGTNSGNTIYF
>NA|NA|TRBJ2-7|TRBV6-1
TGTGCCGGGAAGCCCGGGACCGCCGCCTACGAGCAGTACTTC
CAGKPGTAAYEQYF
>NA|NA|TRBJ2-1|TRBV9
TGTGCCAGCAGCGTAGCTGCAGGGGAGTATGAGCAGTTCTTC
CASSVAAGEYEQFF
>NA|TRBD2|TRBJ2-3|TRBV4-1
TGCGCCAGCAGCCAAGATGGCCTAGCGGGAGGGCTCATTGACACGCAGTATTTT
CASSQDGLAGGLIDTQYF
>NA|TRBD2|TRBJ2-1|TRBV28
TGTGCCAGCAGCCGCGGGAGGGTGAATGAGCAGTTCTTC
CASSRGRVNEQFF
>NA|TRBD2|TRBJ2-2|TRBV6-5
TGTGCCAGCACTTCTAGCGGGAGTGGCACCGGGGAGCTGTTTTTT
CASTSSGSGTGELFF
>NA|TRBD2|TRBJ2-7|TRBV7-2
TGTGCCAGCAGAACCGCTAGCGGAGGCTACTACGAGCAGTACTTC
CASRTASGGYYEQYF
>NA|TRBD2|TRBJ2-2|TRBV28
TGTGCCAGCAGCTTCGGTAGCGGGAGGGTCGGGGAGCTGTTTTTT
CASSFGSGRVGELFF
>NA|NA|TRBJ2-7|TRBV11-3
TGTGCCAGCAGCGGGGCGAGTTACGAGCAGTACTTC
CASSGASYEQYF
>NA|NA|TRBJ1-5|TRBV9
TGTGCCAGCAGCGTAAGTCCCGATCAGCCCCAGCATTTT
CASSVSPDQPQHF
>NA|NA|TRBJ2-1|TRBV10-2
TGCGCCAGCAGTGCCGTGTGGCGGGTCAGGTCCTACAATGAGCAGTTCTTC
CASSAVWRVRSYNEQFF
>NA|NA|TRBJ1-3|TRBV30
TGTGCCTGTATTAAAGAAGACTCTGGAAACACCATATATTTT
CACIKEDSGNTIYF
>NA|NA|TRBJ2-3|TRBV5-1
TGCGCCAGCAGCACCTACAGCTCTAGCACAGATACGCAGTATTTT
CASSTYSSSTDTQYF
>NA|TRBD2|TRBJ2-1|TRBV19
TGTGCCAGTGCTAGCGGGAGTGCATCCTACAATGAGCAGTTCTTC
CASASGSASYNEQFF
>few|NA|TRBJ2-7|TRBV2
TGTGCCAGCAGGGAATCGCAAAGGGAGCAGTACTTC
CASRESQREQYF
>NA|NA|TRBJ1-2|TRBV15
TGTGCCACCAGCTCCCCCGACGGGTATGGCTACACCTTC
CATSSPDGYGYTF
>NA|NA|TRBJ2-1|TRBV7-2
TGTGCCAGCAGCTTAAGGTCTTCCTACAATGAGCAGTTCTTC
CASSLRSSYNEQFF
>few|NA|TRBJ1-2|TRBV11-2
TGTGCCAGCAGCCCGGGCAGAGGGACGCGTAGCGGCTACACCTTC
CASSPGRGTRSGYTF
>NA|NA|TRBJ2-1|TRBV6-9
TGTGCCAGTAAAACGGGGGGCCGATGTTACAATGAGCAGTTCTTC
CASKTGGRCYNEQFF
>NA|NA|TRBJ1-5|TRBV30
TGTGCGTGGGGGTCGGGAGGGGATCAGCCCCAGCATTTT
CAWGSGGDQPQHF
>NA|NA|TRBJ1-6|TRBV2
TGTGCCAGCAGTGAAGCGCTTCATCCCCTCCACTTT
CASSEALHPLHF
>NA|NA|TRBJ2-2|TRBV28
TGTGCCAGCAGTTTAGTGGGGACACTGAACACCGGGGAGCTGTTTTTT
CASSLVGTLNTGELFF
>NA|NA|TRBJ1-1|TRBV19
TGTGCCAGTAGTCAATGGGGGCCGGTGAACACTGAAGCTTTCTTT
CASSQWGPVNTEAFF
>NA|TRBD2|TRBJ2-1|TRBV28
TGTGCCAGCAGTTTTCTCCCGGGAGGGCCGAATGAGCAGTTCTTC
CASSFLPGGPNEQFF
>NA|TRBD1|TRBJ1-4|TRBV5-6
TGTGCCAGCAGCTTGGTAACAGGGGGGAGTGAAAAACTGTTTTTT
CASSLVTGGSEKLFF
>NA|NA|TRBJ2-5|TRBV5-4
TGTGCCAGCAGCATAGGGGCACCGGGCATGGAGACCCAGTACTTC
CASSIGAPGMETQYF
>NA|NA|TRBJ2-2|TRBV7-2
TGTGCCAGCAGCTTAGCAGGGACGAACACCGGGGAGCTGTTTTTT
CASSLAGTNTGELFF
>NA|NA|TRBJ2-1|TRBV10-3
TGTGCCATCAGTGAGTCGATTTCCCAGGGGGCAGCGGGAGCCCTCTACAATGAGCAGTTCTTC
CAISESISQGAAGALYNEQFF
>NA|NA|TRBJ1-1|TRBV10-2
TGCGCCAGCACCTCCACAGGGTCCGTGGCTGAAGCTTTCTTT
CASTSTGSVAEAFF
>once|TRBD2|TRBJ2-6|TRBV6-1
TGTGCCAGCATCGCGGGGGGCGCTGGGGCCAACGTCCTGACTTTC
CASIAGGAGANVLTF
>NA|TRBD1|TRBJ2-1|TRBV5-1
TGCGCCAGCAGCGGACAGGGGGTTAATGAGCAGTTCTTC
CASSGQGVNEQFF
>NA|TRBD1|TRBJ1-2|TRBV10-3
TGTGCCATCAGCGGACAGGGGGCGATCAATGGCTACACCTTC
CAISGQGAINGYTF
>NA|TRBD2|TRBJ2-4|TRBV10-2
TGCGCCGCGGCGGGAGAGGGTGGAAACATTCAGTACTTC
CAAAGEGGNIQYF
>NA|NA|TRBJ2-7|TRBV28
TGTGCCAGCAGCTCCGGGACTTCCGTCAAGTACGAGCAGTACTTC
CASSSGTSVKYEQYF
>NA|NA|TRBJ2-7|TRBV4-2
TGTGCCAGCAGCCAAGATTTTGTGATCTACGAGCAGTACTTC
CASSQDFVIYEQYF
>NA|TRBD2|TRBJ2-1|TRBV19
TGTGCCAGTAGCACTAGCGGAGGCTCCTACAATGAGCAGTTCTTC
CASSTSGGSYNEQFF
>NA|TRBD1|TRBJ2-3|TRBV7-6
TGTGCCAGCAGCTTAGCCCAAACCGGGACAGGGACAGATACGCAGTATTTT
CASSLAQTGTGTDTQYF
>NA|TRBD1|TRBJ1-2|TRBV5-1
TGCGCCAGCAGCTGGGACGGGACAGAAAATGGCTACACCTTC
CASSWDGTENGYTF
>NA|NA|TRBJ1-5|TRBV7-6
TGTGCCAGCAGCTTACAATCAGTGGGAACTCAGGGCCATCAGCCCCAGCATTTT
CASSLQSVGTQGHQPQHF
>NA|NA|TRBJ2-4|TRBV15
TGTGCCACCAGCGGAGGGACAGCACTAGCCAAAAACATTCAGTACTTC
CATSGGTALAKNIQYF
>NA|NA|TRBJ1-4|TRBV28
TGTGCCAGCAGTGCCCTTGGAGACAAACTGTTTTTT
CASSALGDKLFF
>NA|NA|TRBJ1-5|TRBV6-6
TGTGCCAGCAGTTCCGGGGGTTATAGCAATCAGCCCCAGCATTTT
CASSSGGYSNQPQHF
>NA|NA|TRBJ1-2|TRBV4-2
TGTGCCAGCAGCCAAGATAAGGGCCCCACAGGGAGGGGTAACTATGGCTACACCTTC
CASSQDKGPTGRGNYGYTF
>once|NA|TRBJ2-1|TRBV6-1
TGTGCCAGCAGTGAAGATTGGTTTGGTGAGCAGTTCTTC
CASSEDWFGEQFF
>NA|NA|TRBJ1-6|TRBV12-2
TGTGCAAGTCGCTTAGCCCAACTGGGAGTTGCCAATTCACCCCTCCACTTT
CASRLAQLGVANSPLHF
>once|NA|TRBJ1-1|TRBV7-9
TGTGCCAGCAGCGATGACAGCAACTTTCAAGCTTTCTTT
CASSDDSNFQAFF
>NA|NA|TRBJ2-7|TRBV7-7
TGTGCTAGCAGCTTAGATCGGACGACCTACGAGCAGTACTTC
CASSLDRTTYEQYF
>NA|NA|TRBJ2-3|TRBV11-2
TGTGCCAGCAGCTTAGACTACAGCACAGATACGCAGTATTTT
CASSLDYSTDTQYF
>NA|TRBD2|TRBJ2-5|TRBV6-1
TGTGCCAGCAGTGCCGCTAGCGGGCGTTACCAAGAGACCCAGTACTTC
CASSAASGRYQETQYF
>few|NA|TRBJ2-1|TRBV4-1
TGCGCCAGCAGCCAAGATAACGGCGGAATAATATACAATGAGCAGTTCTTC
CASSQDNGGIIYNEQFF
>NA|NA|TRBJ2-3|TRBV7-2
TGTGCCAGCAGCTCAAGGAGCGGATCTAGCACAGATACGCAGTATTTT
CASSSRSGSSTDTQYF
>NA|NA|TRBJ1-2|TRBV18
TGTGCCAGCTCTCGCGAGGCAGGGGAAGTCTACACCTTC
CASSREAGEVYTF
>NA|NA|TRBJ1-5|TRBV6-1
TGTGCCAGCAAAGTAGCGAATCAGCCCCAGCATTTT
CASKVANQPQHF
>NA|NA|TRBJ1-1|TRBV4-2
TGTGCCAGCAGCCAAGATCAGGCTAAGGGACATCACACTGAAGCTTTCTTT
CASSQDQAKGHHTEAFF